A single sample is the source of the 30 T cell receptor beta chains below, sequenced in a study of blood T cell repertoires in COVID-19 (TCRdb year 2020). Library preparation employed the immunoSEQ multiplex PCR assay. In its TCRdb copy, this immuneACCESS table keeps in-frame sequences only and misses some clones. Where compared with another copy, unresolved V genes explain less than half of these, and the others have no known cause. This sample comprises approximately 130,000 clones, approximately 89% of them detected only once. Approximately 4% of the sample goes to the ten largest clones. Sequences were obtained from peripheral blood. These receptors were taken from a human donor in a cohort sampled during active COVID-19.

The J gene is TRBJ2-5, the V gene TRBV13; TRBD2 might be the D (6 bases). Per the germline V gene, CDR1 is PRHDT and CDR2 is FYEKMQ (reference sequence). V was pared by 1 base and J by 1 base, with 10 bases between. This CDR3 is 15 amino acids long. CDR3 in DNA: TGTGCCAGCAGCTTAGCTTCGGAGGGCCAAGAGACCCAGTACTTC. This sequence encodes CASSLASEGQETQYF.

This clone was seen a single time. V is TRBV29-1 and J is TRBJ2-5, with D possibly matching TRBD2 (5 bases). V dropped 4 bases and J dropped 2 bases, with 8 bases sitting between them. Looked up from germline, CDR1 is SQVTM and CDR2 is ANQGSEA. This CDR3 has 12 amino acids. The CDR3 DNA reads TGCAGCGTTGGTGGCGGGCAAGAGACCCAGTACTTC. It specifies CSVGGGQETQYF.

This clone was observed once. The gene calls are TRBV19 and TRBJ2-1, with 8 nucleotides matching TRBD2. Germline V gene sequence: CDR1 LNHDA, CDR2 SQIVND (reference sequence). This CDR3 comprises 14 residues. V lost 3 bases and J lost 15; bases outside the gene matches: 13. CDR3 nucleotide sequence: TGTGCCAGTAGTATCTCCCGGACTAGCATGATTCGGTTCTTC. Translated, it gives CASSISRTSMIRFF.

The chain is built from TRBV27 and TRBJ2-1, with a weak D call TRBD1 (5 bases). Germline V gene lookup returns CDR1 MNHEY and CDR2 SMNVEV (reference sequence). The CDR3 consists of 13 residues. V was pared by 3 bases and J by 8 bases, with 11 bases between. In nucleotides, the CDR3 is TGTGCCAGCAGTTTTCAGGGTTGGGATGAGCAGTTCTTC. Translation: CASSFQGWDEQFF.

CDR3 amino acids: CASTLAGVQYEQYF. The CDR3 nucleotides are TGTGCCAGCACCTTAGCGGGGGTTCAATACGAGCAGTACTTC. V and J are TRBV5-8 and TRBJ2-7; 9 bases fit TRBD2. CDR1 and CDR2 from the germline V gene are SGHTS and YDEGEE. The CDR3 covers 14 residues. V shed 6 bases, J shed 4 bases, and the junction held 8 bases outside the gene matches.

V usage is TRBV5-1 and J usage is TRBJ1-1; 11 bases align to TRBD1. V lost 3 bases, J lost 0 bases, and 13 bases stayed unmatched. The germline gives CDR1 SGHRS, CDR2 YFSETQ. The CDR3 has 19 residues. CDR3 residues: CASSSYRDRGSRMNTEAFF. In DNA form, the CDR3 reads TGCGCCAGCAGCTCGTACCGGGACAGGGGGTCCCGCATGAACACTGAAGCTTTCTTT.

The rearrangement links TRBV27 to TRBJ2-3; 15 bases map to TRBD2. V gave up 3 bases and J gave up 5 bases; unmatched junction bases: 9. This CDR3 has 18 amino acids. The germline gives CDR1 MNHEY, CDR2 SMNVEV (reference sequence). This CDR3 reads CASSFRGLAGGPGDTQYF. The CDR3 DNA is TGTGCCAGCAGTTTTAGAGGACTAGCGGGAGGGCCTGGAGATACGCAGTATTTT.

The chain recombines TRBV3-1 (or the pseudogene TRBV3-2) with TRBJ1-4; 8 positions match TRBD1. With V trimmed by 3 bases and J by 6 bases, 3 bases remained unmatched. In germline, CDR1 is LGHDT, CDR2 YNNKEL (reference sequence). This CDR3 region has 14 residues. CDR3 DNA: TGTGCCAGCAGCCAGGGACAGGTGGATGAAAAACTGTTTTTT. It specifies CASSQGQVDEKLFF.

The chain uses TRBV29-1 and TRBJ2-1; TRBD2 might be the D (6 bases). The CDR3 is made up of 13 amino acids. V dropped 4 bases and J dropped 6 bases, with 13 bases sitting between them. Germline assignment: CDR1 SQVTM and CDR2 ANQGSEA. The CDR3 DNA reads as TGCAGCGTTGGGGCGGGGTGGGGCAATGAGCAGTTCTTC. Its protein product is CSVGAGWGNEQFF.

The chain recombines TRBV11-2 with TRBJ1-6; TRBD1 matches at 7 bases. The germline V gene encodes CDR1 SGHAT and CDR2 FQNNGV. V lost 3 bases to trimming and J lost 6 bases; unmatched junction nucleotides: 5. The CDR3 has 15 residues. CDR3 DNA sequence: TGTGCCAGCAGCTTTGGCCAGGGGGGTAATTCACCCCTCCACTTT. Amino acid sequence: CASSFGQGGNSPLHF.

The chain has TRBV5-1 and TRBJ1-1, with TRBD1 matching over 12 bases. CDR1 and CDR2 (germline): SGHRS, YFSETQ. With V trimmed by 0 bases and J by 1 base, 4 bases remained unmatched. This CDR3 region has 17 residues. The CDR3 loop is CASSLGDRGRRNTEAFF. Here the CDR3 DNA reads TGCGCCAGCAGCTTGGGGGACAGGGGGCGAAGGAACACTGAAGCTTTCTTT.

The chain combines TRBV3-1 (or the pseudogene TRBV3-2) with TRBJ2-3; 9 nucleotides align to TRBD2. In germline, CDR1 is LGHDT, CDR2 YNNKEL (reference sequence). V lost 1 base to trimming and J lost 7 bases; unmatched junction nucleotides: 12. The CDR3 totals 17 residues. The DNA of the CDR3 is TGTGCCAGCAGCCAAGTTCGGGCGGGGGGGCGGAAGCATACGCAGTATTTT. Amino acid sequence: CASSQVRAGGRKHTQYF.

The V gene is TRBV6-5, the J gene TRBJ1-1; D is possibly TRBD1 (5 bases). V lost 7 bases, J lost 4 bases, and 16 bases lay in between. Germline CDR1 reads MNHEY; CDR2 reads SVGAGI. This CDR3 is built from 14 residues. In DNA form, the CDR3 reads TGTGCCAGCACCCCAGGGTCTCACGCCACTGAAGCTTTCTTT. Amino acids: CASTPGSHATEAFF.

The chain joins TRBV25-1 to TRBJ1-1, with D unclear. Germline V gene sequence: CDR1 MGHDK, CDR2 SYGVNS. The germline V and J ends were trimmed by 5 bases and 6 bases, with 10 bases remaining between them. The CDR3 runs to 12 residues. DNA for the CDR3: TGTGCCAGCAGTCAGGCGTCGGCTGAAGCTTTCTTT. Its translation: CASSQASAEAFF. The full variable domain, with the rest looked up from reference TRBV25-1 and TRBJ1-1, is EADIYQTPRYLVIGTGKKITLECSQTMGHDKMYWYQQDPGMELHLIHYSYGVNSTEKGDLSSESTVSRIRTEHFPLTLESARPSHTSQYLCASSQASAEAFFGQGTRLTVV.

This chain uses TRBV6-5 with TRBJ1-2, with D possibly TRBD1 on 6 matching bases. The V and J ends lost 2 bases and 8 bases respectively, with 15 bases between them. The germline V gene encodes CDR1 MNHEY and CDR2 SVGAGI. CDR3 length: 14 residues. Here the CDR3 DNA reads TGTGCCAGCAGTTACACCCACAGGGAACGAGGCTACACCTTC. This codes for CASSYTHRERGYTF.

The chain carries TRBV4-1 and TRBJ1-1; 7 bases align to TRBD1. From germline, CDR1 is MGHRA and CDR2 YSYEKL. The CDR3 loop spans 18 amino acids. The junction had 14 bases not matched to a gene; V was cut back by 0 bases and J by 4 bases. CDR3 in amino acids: CASSQDLTGSVLGTEAFF. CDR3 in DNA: TGCGCCAGCAGCCAAGATCTGACAGGGTCGGTACTCGGCACTGAAGCTTTCTTT.

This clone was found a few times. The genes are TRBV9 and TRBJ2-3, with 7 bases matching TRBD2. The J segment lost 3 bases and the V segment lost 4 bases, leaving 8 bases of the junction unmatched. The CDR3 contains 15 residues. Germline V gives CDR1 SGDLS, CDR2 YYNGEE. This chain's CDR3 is CASSHTSVGTDTQYF. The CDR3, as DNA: TGTGCCAGCAGCCATACTAGCGTGGGGACAGATACGCAGTATTTT.

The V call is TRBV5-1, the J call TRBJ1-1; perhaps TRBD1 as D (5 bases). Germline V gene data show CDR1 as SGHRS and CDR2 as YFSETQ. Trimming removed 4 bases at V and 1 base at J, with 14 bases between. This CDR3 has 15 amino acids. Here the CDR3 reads CASSTEGVPNTEAFF. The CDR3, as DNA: TGCGCCAGCAGCACCGAAGGGGTCCCGAACACTGAAGCTTTCTTT.

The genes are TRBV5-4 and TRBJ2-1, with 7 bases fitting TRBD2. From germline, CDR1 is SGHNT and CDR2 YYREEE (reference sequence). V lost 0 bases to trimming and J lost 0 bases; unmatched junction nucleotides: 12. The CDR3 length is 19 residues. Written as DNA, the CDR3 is TGTGCCAGCAGCTTGGGGGGGGACTACATCGATTACTCCTACAATGAGCAGTTCTTC. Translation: CASSLGGDYIDYSYNEQFF.

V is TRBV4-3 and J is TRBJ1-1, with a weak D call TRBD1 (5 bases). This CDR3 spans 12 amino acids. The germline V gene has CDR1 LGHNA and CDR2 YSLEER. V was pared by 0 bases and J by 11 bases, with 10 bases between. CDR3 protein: CASSQEGLDAFF. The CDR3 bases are TGCGCCAGCAGCCAAGAGGGGCTTGACGCTTTCTTT.

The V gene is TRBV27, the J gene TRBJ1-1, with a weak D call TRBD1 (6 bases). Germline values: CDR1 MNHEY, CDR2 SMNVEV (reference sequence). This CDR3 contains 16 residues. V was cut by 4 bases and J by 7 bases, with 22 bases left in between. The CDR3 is CASSSPPGQLRFEAFF. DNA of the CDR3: TGTGCCAGCAGTTCCCCCCCCGGACAGTTGAGGTTTGAAGCTTTCTTT.

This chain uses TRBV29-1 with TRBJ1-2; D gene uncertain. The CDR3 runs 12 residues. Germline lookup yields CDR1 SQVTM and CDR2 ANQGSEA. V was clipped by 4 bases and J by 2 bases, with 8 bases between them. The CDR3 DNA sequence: TGCAGCGTTGTAGAGGGCAACTATGGCTACACCTTC. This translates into CSVVEGNYGYTF.

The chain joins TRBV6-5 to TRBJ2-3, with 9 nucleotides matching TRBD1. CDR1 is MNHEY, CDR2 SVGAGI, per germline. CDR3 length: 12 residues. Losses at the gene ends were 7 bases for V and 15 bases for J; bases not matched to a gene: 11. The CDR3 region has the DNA TGTGCCAGCATGGGGTGGGACAGGGCCGTCTATTTT. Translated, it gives CASMGWDRAVYF.

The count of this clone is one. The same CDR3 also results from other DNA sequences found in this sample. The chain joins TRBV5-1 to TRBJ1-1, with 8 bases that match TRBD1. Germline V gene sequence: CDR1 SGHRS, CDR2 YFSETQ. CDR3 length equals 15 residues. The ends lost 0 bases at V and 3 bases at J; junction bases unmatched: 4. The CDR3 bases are TGCGCCAGCAGCTTGGGGACAGGGTCCTACACTGAAGCTTTCTTT. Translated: CASSLGTGSYTEAFF.

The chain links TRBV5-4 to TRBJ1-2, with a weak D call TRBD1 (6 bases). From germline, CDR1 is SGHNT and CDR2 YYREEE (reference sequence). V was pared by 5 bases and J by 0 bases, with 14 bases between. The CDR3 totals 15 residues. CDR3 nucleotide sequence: TGTGCCAGCAGTCAAAGGACAGCGCCTAACTATGGCTACACCTTC. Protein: CASSQRTAPNYGYTF.

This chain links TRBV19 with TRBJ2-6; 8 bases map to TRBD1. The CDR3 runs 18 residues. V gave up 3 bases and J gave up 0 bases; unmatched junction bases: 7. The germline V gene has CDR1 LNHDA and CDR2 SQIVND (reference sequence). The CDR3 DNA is TGTGCCAGTAGTATGAGGACAGGGAGTTCCTCTGGGGCCAACGTCCTGACTTTC. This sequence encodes CASSMRTGSSSGANVLTF.

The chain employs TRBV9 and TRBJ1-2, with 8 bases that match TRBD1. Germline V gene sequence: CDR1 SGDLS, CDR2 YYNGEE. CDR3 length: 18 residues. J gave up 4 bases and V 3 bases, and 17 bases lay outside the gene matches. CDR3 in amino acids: CASSAQGQGGVLSYGYTF. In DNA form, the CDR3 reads TGTGCCAGCAGCGCACAAGGACAGGGAGGAGTACTTAGCTATGGCTACACCTTC.

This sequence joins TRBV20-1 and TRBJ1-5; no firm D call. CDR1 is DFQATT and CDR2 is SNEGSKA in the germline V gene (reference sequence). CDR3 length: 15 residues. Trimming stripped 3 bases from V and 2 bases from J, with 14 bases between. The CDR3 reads CSASSGISGNQPQHF. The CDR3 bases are TGCAGTGCTAGTTCGGGGATCTCAGGCAATCAGCCCCAGCATTTT.

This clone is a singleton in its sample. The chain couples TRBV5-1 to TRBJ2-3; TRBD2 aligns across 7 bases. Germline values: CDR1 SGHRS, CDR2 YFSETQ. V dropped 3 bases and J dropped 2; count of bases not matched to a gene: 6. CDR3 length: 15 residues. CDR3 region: CASSSTSEITDTQYF. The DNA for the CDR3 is TGCGCCAGCAGCTCAACTAGCGAGATCACAGATACGCAGTATTTT.

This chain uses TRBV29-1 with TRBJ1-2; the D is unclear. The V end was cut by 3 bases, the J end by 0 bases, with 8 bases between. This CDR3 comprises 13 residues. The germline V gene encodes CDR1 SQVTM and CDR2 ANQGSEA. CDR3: CSVERTSNYGYTF. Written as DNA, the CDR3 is TGCAGCGTTGAGCGTACCTCTAACTATGGCTACACCTTC.